This paragraph reports one T cell receptor beta chain. This entry is derived from a study of blood T cell repertoires in COVID-19. Overall study context: The samples span acute and convalescent COVID-19 from the United States, Italy and Spain. From T cells, B-cell-depleted T cells, or PBMCs came the material, which was cDNA or gDNA.

The ends lost 2 bases at V and 8 bases at J; junction bases unmatched: 7. The CDR3 extends over 15 amino acids. CDR1 and CDR2 from the germline V gene are SGHTA and FQGNSA. In the study's own analysis: Reference gene primer amplification gave estimated nucleated cell counts. TCRdb keeps only in-frame clones here, not all; method: immunoSEQ multiplex PCR. That table gives V, J and clone size, and the DNA gave D and trimming. The sample records just over 250,000 clones, 88% being singletons. Sequenced: peripheral blood. The V call is TRBV7-2, the J call TRBJ2-1; 9 bases are shared with TRBD1. This clonotype was obtained from a man aged 60 to 69 who had recovered from COVID-19. The CDR3 sequence: CASSLQDRGGHEQFF. The CDR3 nucleotides are TGTGCCAGCAGCTTACAGGACAGGGGAGGACATGAGCAGTTCTTC.